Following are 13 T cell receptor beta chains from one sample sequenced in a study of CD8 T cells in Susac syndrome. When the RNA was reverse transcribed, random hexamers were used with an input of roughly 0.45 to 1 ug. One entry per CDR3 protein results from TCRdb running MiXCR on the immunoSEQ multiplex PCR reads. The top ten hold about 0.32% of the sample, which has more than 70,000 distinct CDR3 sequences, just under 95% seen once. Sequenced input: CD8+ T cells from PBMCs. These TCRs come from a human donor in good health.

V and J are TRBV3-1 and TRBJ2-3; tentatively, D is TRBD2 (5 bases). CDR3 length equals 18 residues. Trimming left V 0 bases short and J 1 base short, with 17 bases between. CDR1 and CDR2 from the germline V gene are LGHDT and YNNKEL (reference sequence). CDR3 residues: CASSQDRPQSGRTDTQYF. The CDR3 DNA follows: TGTGCCAGCAGCCAAGATCGCCCCCAAAGCGGTCGCACAGATACGCAGTATTTT.

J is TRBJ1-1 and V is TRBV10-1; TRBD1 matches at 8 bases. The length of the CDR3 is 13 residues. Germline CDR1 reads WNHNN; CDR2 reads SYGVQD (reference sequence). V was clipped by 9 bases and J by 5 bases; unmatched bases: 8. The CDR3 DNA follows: TGCGCCAGTCAGGGGGCACGGGAAACTGAAGCTTTCTTT. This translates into CASQGARETEAFF.

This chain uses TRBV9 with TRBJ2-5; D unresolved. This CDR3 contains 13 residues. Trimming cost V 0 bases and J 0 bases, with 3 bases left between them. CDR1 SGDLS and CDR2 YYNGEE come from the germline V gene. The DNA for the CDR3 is TGTGCCAGCAGCGTAGGGGACCAAGAGACCCAGTACTTC. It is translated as CASSVGDQETQYF. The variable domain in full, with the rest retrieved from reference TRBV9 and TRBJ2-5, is DSGVTQTPKHLITATGQRVTLRCSPRSGDLSVYWYQQSLDQGLQFLIQYYNGEERAKGNILERFSAQQFPDLHSELNLSSLELGDSALYFCASSVGDQETQYFGPGTRLLVL.

The CDR3 is CASGRVLKDLRSQPQHF. Written as DNA, the CDR3 is TGTGCCAGTGGGAGGGTGCTTAAGGATCTGCGGAGTCAGCCCCAGCATTTT. The gene calls are TRBV25-1 and TRBJ1-5, with D unresolved. V lost 9 bases and J 6 bases, leaving 27 bases between the germline ends. The germline V gene has CDR1 MGHDK and CDR2 SYGVNS. CDR3 size: 17 residues.

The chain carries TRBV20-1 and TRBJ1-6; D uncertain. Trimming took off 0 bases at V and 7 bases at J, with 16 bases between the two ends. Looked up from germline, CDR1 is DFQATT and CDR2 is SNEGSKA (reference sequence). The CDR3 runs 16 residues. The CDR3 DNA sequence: TGCAGTGCTAGAGATCAAGGGTTCGGAGGGAATTCACCCCTCCACTTT. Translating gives CSARDQGFGGNSPLHF.

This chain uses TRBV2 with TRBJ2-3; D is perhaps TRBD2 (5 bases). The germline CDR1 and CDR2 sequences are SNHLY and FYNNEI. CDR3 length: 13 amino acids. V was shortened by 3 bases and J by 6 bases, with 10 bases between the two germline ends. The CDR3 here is CASSEAGPDTQYF. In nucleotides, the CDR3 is TGTGCCAGCAGTGAGGCGGGTCCGGATACGCAGTATTTT.

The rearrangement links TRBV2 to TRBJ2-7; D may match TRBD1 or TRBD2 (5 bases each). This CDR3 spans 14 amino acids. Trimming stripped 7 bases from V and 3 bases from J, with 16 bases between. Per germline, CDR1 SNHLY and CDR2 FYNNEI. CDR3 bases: TGTGCCAGCACCGGGGCAGGCCTTAACTACGAGCAGTACTTC. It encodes CASTGAGLNYEQYF.

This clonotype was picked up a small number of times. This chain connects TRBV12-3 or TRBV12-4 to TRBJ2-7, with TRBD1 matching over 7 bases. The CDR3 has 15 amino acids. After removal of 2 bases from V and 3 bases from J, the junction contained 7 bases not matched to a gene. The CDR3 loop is CASSLRGQGFYEQYF. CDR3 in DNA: TGTGCCAGCAGTTTAAGGGGGCAGGGATTCTACGAGCAGTACTTC.

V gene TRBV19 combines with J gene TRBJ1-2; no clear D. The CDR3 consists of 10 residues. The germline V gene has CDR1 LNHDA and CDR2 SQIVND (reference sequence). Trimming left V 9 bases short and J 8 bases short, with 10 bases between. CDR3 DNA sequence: TGTGCCAGCGGCCCCACGGGCTACACCTTC. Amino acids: CASGPTGYTF.

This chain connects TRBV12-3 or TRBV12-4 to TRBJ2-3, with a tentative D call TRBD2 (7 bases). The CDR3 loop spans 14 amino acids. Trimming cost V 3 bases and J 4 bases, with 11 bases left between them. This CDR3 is CASSFRGGPDTQYF. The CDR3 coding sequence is TGTGCCAGCAGTTTTAGGGGGGGCCCAGATACGCAGTATTTT.

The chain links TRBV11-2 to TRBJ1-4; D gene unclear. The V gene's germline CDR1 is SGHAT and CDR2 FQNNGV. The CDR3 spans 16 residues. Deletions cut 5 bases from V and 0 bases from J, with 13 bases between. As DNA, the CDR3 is TGTGCCAGCAGCCAAAGCTGGGCAGCAACTAATGAAAAACTGTTTTTT. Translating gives CASSQSWAATNEKLFF. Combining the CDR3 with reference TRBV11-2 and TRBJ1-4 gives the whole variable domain EAGVAQSPRYKIIEKRQSVAFWCNPISGHATLYWYQQILGQGPKLLIQFQNNGVVDDSQLPKDRFSAERLKGVDSTLKIQPAKLEDSAVYLCASSQSWAATNEKLFFGSGTQLSVL.

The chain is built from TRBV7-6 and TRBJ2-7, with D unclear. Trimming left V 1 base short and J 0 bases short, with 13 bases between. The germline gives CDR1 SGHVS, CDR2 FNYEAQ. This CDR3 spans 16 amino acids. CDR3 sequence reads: CASSLVTGPSSYEQYF. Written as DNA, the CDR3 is TGTGCCAGCAGCTTAGTTACGGGCCCGAGCTCCTACGAGCAGTACTTC.

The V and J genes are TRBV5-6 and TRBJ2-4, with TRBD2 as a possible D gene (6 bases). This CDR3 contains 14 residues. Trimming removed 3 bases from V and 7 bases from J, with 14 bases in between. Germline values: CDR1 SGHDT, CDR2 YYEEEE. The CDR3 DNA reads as TGTGCCAGCAGCTATCTCGGAGGGGAGAACATTCAGTACTTC. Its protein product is CASSYLGGENIQYF. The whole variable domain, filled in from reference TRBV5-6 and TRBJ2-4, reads DAGVTQSPTHLIKTRGQQVTLRCSPKSGHDTVSWYQQALGQGPQFIFQYYEEEERQRGNFPDRFSGHQFPNYSSELNVNALLLGDSALYLCASSYLGGENIQYFGAGTRLSVL.